This T cell receptor beta chain was recorded in a study of T cells in Graves' hyperthyroidism and ophthalmopathy. Overall study findings and caveats: Blood samples included most of the expanded thyroid clonotypes exceeding 0.001.

Germline V CDR1 and CDR2: SGDLS, YYNGEE. With 0 bases removed from V and 1 base from J, the gap between germline ends came to 10 bases. The CDR3 spans 16 residues. Disease lasting under 3 months, a NOSPECS grade of at least 4, and a Clinical Activity Score of at least 3 were features of the ophthalmopathy patients. Uncontrolled infection, other autoimmune disease, pregnancy or lactation led to exclusion. The PBMCs were sourced from fresh peripheral blood (more than 9 ml). This clonotype was counted many times. Its matching antigen is unknown. RNA transcripts served as the template for amplifying TCR beta CDR3 regions. First-round RT-PCR targeting the TCR CDR3 was performed with the HTBI primer set. TCRdb used MiXCR to reprocess the multiplex PCR reads, holding one entry per CDR3 protein. Of some 500,000 distinct CDR3 sequences in the sample, around 24% are singletons; the top ten hold over 9%.

This receptor was obtained from a woman aged 25 to 39 with Graves' ophthalmopathy. Input material: blood. The chain carries TRBV9 and TRBJ2-2; the D gene is possibly TRBD1 (5 bases). In DNA form, the CDR3 reads TGTGCCAGCAGCGTAGGGGGCAGCCGGAACACCGGGGAGCTGTTTTTT. It codes for CASSVGGSRNTGELFF.